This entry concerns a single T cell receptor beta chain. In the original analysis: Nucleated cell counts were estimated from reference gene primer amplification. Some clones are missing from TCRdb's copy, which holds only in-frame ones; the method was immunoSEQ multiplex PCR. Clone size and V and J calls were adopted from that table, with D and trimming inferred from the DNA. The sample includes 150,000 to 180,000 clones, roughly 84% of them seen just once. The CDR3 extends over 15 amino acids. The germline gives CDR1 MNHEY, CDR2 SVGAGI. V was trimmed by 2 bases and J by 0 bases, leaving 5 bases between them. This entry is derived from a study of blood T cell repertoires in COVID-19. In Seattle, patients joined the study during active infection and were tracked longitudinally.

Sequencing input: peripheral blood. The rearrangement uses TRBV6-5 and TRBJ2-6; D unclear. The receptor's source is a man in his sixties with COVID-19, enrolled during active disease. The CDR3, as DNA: TGTGCCAGCAGTTACGCGGACTCTGGGGCCAACGTCCTGACTTTC. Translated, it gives CASSYADSGANVLTF.